This record concerns one T cell receptor (beta chain) sequence. Antigen: not known. Generated by immunoSEQ multiplex PCR, the TCRdb table keeps only in-frame clones and is missing some. The sample consists of 52,000 or so clones, roughly 87% of them appearing once. This entry is derived from a study of cytomegalovirus exposure and HLA in healthy donors. About the research overall: The roughly 700 first-cohort repertoires shared a platform with the 130 or so validation repertoires, as reported in a later analysis. General study findings and limits: Both high specificity and high sensitivity reportedly marked the classifier's diagnosis of cytomegalovirus status.

The sample consisted of PBMCs. The TCR was taken from a young woman in good health and CMV-seronegative.

For the CDR3, the DNA is TGTGCCAGCAGCCCCACGGACAGGCCAGAGACCCAGTACTTC. Amino acids: CASSPTDRPETQYF. J is TRBJ2-5 and V is TRBV4-2; 7 positions match TRBD1. V was clipped by 4 bases and J by 4 bases; unmatched bases: 6. Germline V gene sequence: CDR1 LGHNA, CDR2 YNFKEQ. The CDR3 loop spans 14 amino acids.